This TCR beta chain was profiled in a study of cytomegalovirus exposure and HLA in healthy donors. Study-wide context: Of about 400 genotyped donors, about 80% clustered with self-reported Caucasian donors.

Points from the study as a whole: The authors considered a cluster of highly shared sequence variants likely to be a sequencing artifact. A list of roughly 180 TCR beta chains associated with cytomegalovirus was given.

The PCR made use of 60 Vbeta and 13 Jbeta primers. The data were produced by immunoSEQ multiplex PCR, yet TCRdb's version contains in-frame clones alone and is incomplete. The sample contains some 140,000 clones, over 50% of which appear only once. Regarding this clone: Its antigen is not known.

Sequencing was performed on PBMCs. The sequence came from a human donor in good health.

Here the CDR3 reads CASSAGLAGAGGELFF. Here the CDR3 DNA reads TGTGCCAGCAGTGCGGGACTAGCGGGAGCTGGCGGGGAGCTGTTTTTT. The V and J genes are TRBV27 and TRBJ2-2; 14 positions agree with TRBD2. The CDR3 is 16 residues long. Germline trimming cut 5 bases from V and 7 bases from J; bases unmatched to any gene: 6. Germline CDR1 and CDR2: MNHEY and SMNVEV (reference sequence).